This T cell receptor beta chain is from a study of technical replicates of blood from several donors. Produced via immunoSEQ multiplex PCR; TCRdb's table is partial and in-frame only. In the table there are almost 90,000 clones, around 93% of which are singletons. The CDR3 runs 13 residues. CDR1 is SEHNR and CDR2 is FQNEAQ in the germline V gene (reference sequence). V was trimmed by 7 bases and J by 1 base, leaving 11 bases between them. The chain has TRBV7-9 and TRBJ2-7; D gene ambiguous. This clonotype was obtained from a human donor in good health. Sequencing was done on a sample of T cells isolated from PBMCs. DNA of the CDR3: TGTGCCAGCACGTTACCACTTTCCTACGAGCAGTACTTC. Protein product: CASTLPLSYEQYF. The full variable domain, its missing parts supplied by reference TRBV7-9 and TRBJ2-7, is DTGVSQNPRHKITKRGQNVTFRCDPISEHNRLYWYRQTLGQGPEFLTYFQNEAQLEKSRLLSDRFSAERPKGSFSTLEIQRTEQGDSAMYLCASTLPLSYEQYFGPGTRLTVT.